The 26 T cell receptor beta chains listed next were all sequenced from one sample in a study of blood T cell repertoires in COVID-19. Repertoires were generated with immunoSEQ multiplex PCR, while TCRdb's copy carries only in-frame clones and drops some. The sample has 300,000 or so clones, about nine tenths seen once. The sample taken for sequencing was PBMCs or T cells enriched from blood (not recorded which). Every receptor here comes from a woman between 45 and 65 years old who had been exposed to COVID-19.

The rearrangement uses TRBV12-3 or TRBV12-4 and TRBJ2-3; D unclear. The CDR3 length is 12 residues. Between the trimmed V and J ends, which lost 6 bases and 6 bases, there was a span of 10 bases. The CDR3 is CASSSVLDTQYF. As DNA, the CDR3 is TGTGCCAGCAGCTCGGTCCTTGATACGCAGTATTTT.

The rearrangement links TRBV15 to TRBJ1-1, with D maybe TRBD1 (5 bases). Per germline, CDR1 LNHNV and CDR2 YYDKDF (reference sequence). CDR3 length: 15 amino acids. The V end lost 5 bases, the J end lost 5 bases, and 18 bases lay between the germline ends. The CDR3: CATSGTLNGGTEAFF. DNA for the CDR3: TGTGCCACCAGCGGCACGCTCAACGGGGGAACTGAAGCTTTCTTT.

The chain employs TRBV20-1 and TRBJ2-7; D might be TRBD2 (6 bases). This CDR3 has 16 residues. Germline V gene data show CDR1 as DFQATT and CDR2 as SNEGSKA (reference sequence). Trimming stripped 3 bases from V and 4 bases from J, with 22 bases between. This CDR3 is CSASSPHGGPKYEQYF. The DNA of the CDR3 is TGCAGTGCTAGTTCACCCCACGGGGGACCCAAATACGAGCAGTACTTC.

The chain combines TRBV3-1 (or the pseudogene TRBV3-2) with TRBJ2-1, with TRBD2 matching over 10 bases. The germline gives CDR1 LGHDT, CDR2 YNNKEL (reference sequence). The CDR3 is made up of 16 amino acids. The junction had 11 bases not matched to a gene; V was cut back by 4 bases and J by 8 bases. The CDR3 coding sequence is TGTGCCAGCAGCCCCCAGCGGGGGGGCCCCTTAGATGAGCAGTTCTTC. Protein: CASSPQRGGPLDEQFF.

The J gene is TRBJ2-5, the V gene TRBV27; 7 bases map to TRBD1. Germline V lookup: CDR1 MNHEY, CDR2 SMNVEV (reference sequence). After removal of 2 bases from V and 1 base from J, the junction contained 10 bases not matched to a gene. This CDR3 has 17 amino acids. This CDR3 reads CASSLKVQGYIQETQYF. In DNA, the CDR3 is TGTGCCAGCAGTTTAAAGGTACAGGGGTACATCCAAGAGACCCAGTACTTC.

CDR3 loop: CASSPGPNQGNQPQHF. The CDR3 DNA reads TGTGCCAGCAGCCCAGGGCCCAACCAGGGCAATCAGCCCCAGCATTTT. The gene calls are TRBV5-5 and TRBJ1-5; TRBD1 is a possible D gene (5 bases). Between the trimmed V and J ends, which lost 4 bases and 2 bases, there was a span of 16 bases. The CDR3 loop spans 16 amino acids. The germline V gene has CDR1 SGHKS and CDR2 YYEKEE (reference sequence).

The V and J genes are TRBV5-4 and TRBJ2-7; a weak D match, TRBD2 (6 bases). Germline-derived CDR1 and CDR2 are SGHNT and YYREEE (reference sequence). V shed 4 bases and J shed 3 bases, with 17 bases lying between them. This CDR3 has 15 residues. CDR3 loop: CASSGGGGVDYEQYF. CDR3 DNA: TGTGCCAGCAGCGGAGGTGGCGGGGTCGACTACGAGCAGTACTTC.

Only one count was recorded for this clone. This chain's CDR3 is CASSQVRASGGAGAETQYF. CDR3 DNA sequence: TGTGCCAGCAGCCAAGTTAGGGCTAGCGGGGGGGCCGGGGCGGAGACCCAGTACTTC. The rearrangement uses TRBV3-1 (or the pseudogene TRBV3-2) and TRBJ2-5, with TRBD2 matching 12 bases. This CDR3 is built from 19 residues. With 1 base clipped from V and 5 bases from J, the junction kept 14 bases outside the gene matches. The germline V gene encodes CDR1 LGHDT and CDR2 YNNKEL (reference sequence).

CDR3 DNA: TGTGCCAGCAGTATCTCCACGACAGGGGAACTGTTTTTT. It is translated as CASSISTTGELFF. The chain has TRBV12-3 or TRBV12-4 and TRBJ1-4, with 8 bases that match TRBD1. The CDR3 loop spans 13 amino acids. With V trimmed by 5 bases and J by 12 bases, 8 bases remained unmatched.

The gene calls are TRBV19 and TRBJ1-5, with TRBD1 matching 8 bases. Trimming cost V 3 bases and J 0 bases; bases outside gene matches: 10. The CDR3 length is 18 residues. Germline CDR1 LNHDA, CDR2 SQIVND (reference sequence). CDR3 nucleotide sequence: TGTGCCAGTAGTATGGTTCAGGGGGCCCGTTATAGCAATCAGCCCCAGCATTTT. Translated, it gives CASSMVQGARYSNQPQHF. Drawing the rest from reference TRBV19 and TRBJ1-5, the complete variable domain is DGGITQSPKYLFRKEGQNVTLSCEQNLNHDAMYWYRQDPGQGLRLIYYSQIVNDFQKGDIAEGYSVSREKKESFPLTVTSAQKNPTAFYLCASSMVQGARYSNQPQHFGDGTRLSIL.

This chain joins TRBV27 and TRBJ1-3; 8 bases are shared with TRBD1. V lost 5 bases and J lost 4; bases outside the gene matches: 7. In germline, CDR1 is MNHEY, CDR2 SMNVEV (reference sequence). This CDR3 comprises 15 residues. CDR3 DNA: TGTGCCAGCAGTCCCCAGGGGGCGAGGGGAAACACCATATATTTT. This sequence encodes CASSPQGARGNTIYF.

J is TRBJ2-2 and V is TRBV27; 10 bases are a match to TRBD1. The V and J ends lost 6 bases and 5 bases, in that order; junction bases with no gene match: 9. The CDR3 is 16 residues long. Germline lookup yields CDR1 MNHEY and CDR2 SMNVEV (reference sequence). As DNA, the CDR3 is TGTGCCAGCAGACCCGGGACAGGGGAACTAACCGGGGAGCTGTTTTTT. This translates into CASRPGTGELTGELFF.

The chain employs TRBV2 and TRBJ2-7; TRBD1 matches at 7 bases. The V gene end was trimmed by 0 bases and the J gene end by 2 bases; junction bases not matched to a gene: 4. CDR1 is SNHLY, CDR2 FYNNEI, per germline. The CDR3 is made up of 15 amino acids. CDR3 amino acids: CASSEATGVPYEQYF. CDR3 coding DNA: TGTGCCAGCAGTGAAGCTACAGGGGTTCCCTACGAGCAGTACTTC. Full variable domain (outside the CDR3, taken from reference TRBV2 and TRBJ2-7): EPEVTQTPSHQVTQMGQEVILRCVPISNHLYFYWYRQILGQKVEFLVSFYNNEISEKSEIFDDQFSVERPDGSNFTLKIRSTKLEDSAMYFCASSEATGVPYEQYFGPGTRLTVT.

The genes are TRBV18 and TRBJ2-2; D might be TRBD2 (6 bases). There are 16 residues in the CDR3. In germline, CDR1 is KGHSH, CDR2 LQKENI. Trimming left V 3 bases short and J 4 bases short, with 15 bases between. CDR3: CASSPTRGSGTGELFF. The CDR3 nucleotides read TGTGCCAGCTCACCTACACGGGGGTCGGGCACCGGGGAGCTGTTTTTT.

This chain connects TRBV6-1 to TRBJ2-2, with D possibly being TRBD1 (6 bases). The ends were cut back, 3 bases at V and 6 bases at J, with 20 bases in the middle. CDR3 length equals 17 residues. Germline CDR1 and CDR2: MNHNS and SASEGT. CDR3 sequence reads: CASSDPRDTIVSGELFF. The CDR3 DNA follows: TGTGCCAGCAGTGACCCCCGGGACACGATTGTCTCCGGGGAGCTGTTTTTT.

The chain links TRBV30 to TRBJ2-3, with D hard to call. The germline gives CDR1 GTSNPN, CDR2 SVGIG (reference sequence). This CDR3 has 13 residues. V was pared by 2 bases and J by 1 base, with 7 bases between. CDR3 nucleotide sequence: TGTGCCTGGAGTCCCCCCGGCACAGATACGCAGTATTTT. This encodes CAWSPPGTDTQYF.

The chain combines TRBV6-5 with TRBJ1-1; D call uncertain. The CDR3 loop spans 15 amino acids. With 2 bases removed from V and 0 bases from J, the gap between germline ends came to 10 bases. Looked up from germline, CDR1 is MNHEY and CDR2 is SVGAGI. The CDR3: CASSYDTELNTEAFF. CDR3 nucleotide sequence: TGTGCCAGCAGTTACGATACAGAATTGAACACTGAAGCTTTCTTT.

This chain joins TRBV2 and TRBJ2-1; 8 bases agree with TRBD2. CDR1 is SNHLY, CDR2 FYNNEI, per germline. The CDR3 has 14 residues. The V gene end was trimmed by 7 bases and the J gene end by 4 bases; junction bases not matched to a gene: 6. This CDR3 reads CASTGGGGYNEQFF. Here the CDR3 DNA reads TGTGCCAGCACCGGCGGCGGGGGGTACAATGAGCAGTTCTTC.

The chain has TRBV5-4 and TRBJ2-2; 10 bases fit TRBD2. The CDR3 has 18 amino acids. Germline V lookup: CDR1 SGHNT, CDR2 YYREEE (reference sequence). Trimming removed 2 bases from V and 8 bases from J; junction bases left unmatched: 15. Here the CDR3 DNA reads TGTGCCAGCAGCTTAGCCCCGCCGGGACTAGCGACCGGGGGGGAGCTGTTTTTT. As protein: CASSLAPPGLATGGELFF.

This rearrangement joins TRBV13 to TRBJ2-5; TRBD1 matches 7 bases. The CDR3 is 13 residues long. V lost 5 bases, J lost 6 bases, and 6 bases stayed unmatched. The germline CDR1 and CDR2 sequences are PRHDT and FYEKMQ (reference sequence). The CDR3 loop is CASSPGQAKTQYF. The DNA for the CDR3 is TGTGCCAGCAGCCCAGGACAGGCTAAGACCCAGTACTTC.

The rearrangement links TRBV3-1 (or the pseudogene TRBV3-2) to TRBJ2-5, with D tentatively TRBD1 (6 bases). The V gene lost 4 bases and the J gene lost 4 bases, with 16 bases spanning the gap. From germline, CDR1 is LGHDT and CDR2 YNNKEL (reference sequence). The CDR3 consists of 15 residues. The CDR3, as DNA: TGTGCCAGCAGCCCCAAGATAGGGGGACGAGAGACCCAGTACTTC. It is translated as CASSPKIGGRETQYF.

Concerning this clone: The germline gene is not matched at one end of the junction; a read error may be the cause. The chain carries TRBV7-2 and TRBJ2-7; 11 bases agree with TRBD2. CDR3 length equals 14 residues. CDR1 SGHTA and CDR2 FQGNSA come from the germline V gene. The CDR3 DNA reads TGTGCCAGCAGCCTAGCGGGGGGAATCTACGAGCAGTACTTC. Amino acid sequence: CASSLAGGIYEQYF.

This chain connects TRBV28 to TRBJ1-6; TRBD1 might be the D (6 bases). The CDR3 is 13 amino acids. Trimming stripped 5 bases from V and 8 bases from J, with 10 bases between. Germline V gene data show CDR1 as MDHEN and CDR2 as SYDVKM. For the CDR3, the DNA is TGTGCCAGCAGTCAGGGGTACCATTCACCCCTCCACTTT. Translating gives CASSQGYHSPLHF.

The chain is built from TRBV5-1 and TRBJ1-2; 7 positions agree with TRBD1. The CDR3 covers 14 residues. Losses at the gene ends were 0 bases for V and 3 bases for J; bases not matched to a gene: 2. CDR1 is SGHRS, CDR2 YFSETQ, per germline. CDR3 DNA: TGCGCCAGCAGCTTGGCCGGGACAGACTATGGCTACACCTTC. Translated, it gives CASSLAGTDYGYTF.

The rearrangement uses TRBV27 and TRBJ1-6; 11 positions match TRBD1. CDR1 is MNHEY and CDR2 is SMNVEV in the germline V gene (reference sequence). Germline trimming cut 2 bases from V and 9 bases from J; bases unmatched to any gene: 6. The CDR3 contains 16 residues. CDR3 amino acids: CASSLGQGAISSPLHF. The CDR3 DNA follows: TGTGCCAGCAGTTTAGGACAGGGGGCAATCAGTTCACCCCTCCACTTT.

The genes are TRBV5-1 and TRBJ1-2, with unresolved D. V shed 0 bases and J shed 4 bases, with 10 bases lying between them. The CDR3 is 14 residues long. The germline gives CDR1 SGHRS, CDR2 YFSETQ. For the CDR3, the DNA is TGCGCCAGCAGCTTGGGTGCAGGTTTCTATGGCTACACCTTC. Translating it yields CASSLGAGFYGYTF.